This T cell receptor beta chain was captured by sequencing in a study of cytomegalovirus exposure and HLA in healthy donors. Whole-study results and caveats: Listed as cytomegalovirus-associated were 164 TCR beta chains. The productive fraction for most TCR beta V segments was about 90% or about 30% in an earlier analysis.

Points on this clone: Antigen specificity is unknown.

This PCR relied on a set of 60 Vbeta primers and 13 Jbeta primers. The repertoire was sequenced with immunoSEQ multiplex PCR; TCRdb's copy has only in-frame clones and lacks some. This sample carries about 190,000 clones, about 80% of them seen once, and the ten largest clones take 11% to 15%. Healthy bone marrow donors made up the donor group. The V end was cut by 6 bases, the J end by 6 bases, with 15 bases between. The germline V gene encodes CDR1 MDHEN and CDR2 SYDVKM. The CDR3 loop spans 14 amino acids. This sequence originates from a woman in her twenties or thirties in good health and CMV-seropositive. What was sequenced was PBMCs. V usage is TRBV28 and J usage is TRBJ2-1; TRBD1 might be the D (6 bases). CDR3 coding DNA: TGTGCCAGCAGCACGAACAGGGAGCCCAATGAGCAGTTCTTC. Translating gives CASSTNREPNEQFF.